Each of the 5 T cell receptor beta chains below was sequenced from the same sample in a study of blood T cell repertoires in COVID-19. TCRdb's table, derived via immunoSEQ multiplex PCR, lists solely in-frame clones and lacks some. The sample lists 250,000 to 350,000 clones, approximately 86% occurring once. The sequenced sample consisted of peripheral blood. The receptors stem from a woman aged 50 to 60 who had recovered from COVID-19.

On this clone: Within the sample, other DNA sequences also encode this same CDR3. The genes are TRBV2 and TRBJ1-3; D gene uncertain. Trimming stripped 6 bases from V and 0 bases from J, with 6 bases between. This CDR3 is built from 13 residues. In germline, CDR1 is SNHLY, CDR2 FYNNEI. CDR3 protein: CASSGSSGNTIYF. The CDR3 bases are TGTGCCAGCAGCGGGTCCTCTGGAAACACCATATATTTT.

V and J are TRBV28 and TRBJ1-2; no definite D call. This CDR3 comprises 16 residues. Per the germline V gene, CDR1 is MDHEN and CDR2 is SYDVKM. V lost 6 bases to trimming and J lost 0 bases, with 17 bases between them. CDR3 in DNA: TGTGCCAGCAGCCCCTGGGCAGAAATTACTAACTATGGCTACACCTTC. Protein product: CASSPWAEITNYGYTF.

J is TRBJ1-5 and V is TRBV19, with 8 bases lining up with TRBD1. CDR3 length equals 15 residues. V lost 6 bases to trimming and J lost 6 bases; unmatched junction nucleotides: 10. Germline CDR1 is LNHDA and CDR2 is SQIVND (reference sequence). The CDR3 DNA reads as TGTGCCAGTAGGATGCAGGGGGCGCAGATTCAGCCCCAGCATTTT. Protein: CASRMQGAQIQPQHF.

The CDR3 sequence: CASSEIRGSPLHF. For the CDR3, the DNA is TGTGCCAGCAGTGAAATTCGGGGTTCACCCCTCCACTTT. This sequence joins TRBV6-1 and TRBJ1-6; D ambiguous. Between the trimmed V and J ends, which lost 2 bases and 9 bases, there was a span of 8 bases. The germline CDR1 and CDR2 sequences are MNHNS and SASEGT. The CDR3 covers 13 residues.

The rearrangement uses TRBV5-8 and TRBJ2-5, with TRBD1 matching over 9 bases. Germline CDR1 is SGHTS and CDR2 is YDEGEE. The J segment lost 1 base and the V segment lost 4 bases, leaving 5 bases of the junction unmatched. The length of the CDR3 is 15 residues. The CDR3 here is CASSPGTGRQETQYF. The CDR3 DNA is TGTGCCAGCAGCCCCGGGACAGGGCGCCAAGAGACCCAGTACTTC.